Listed below are T cell receptor beta chains from one sample, sequenced in a study of blood T cell repertoires in COVID-19. The repertoire was sequenced with immunoSEQ multiplex PCR; TCRdb's copy has only in-frame clones and lacks some. The sample carries roughly 100,000 clones, about 90% recorded once. The sample was peripheral blood. The receptor set was obtained from a human donor with active COVID-19. The donor label of this sample is uncertain. CDR3s include the opening cysteine and the closing phenylalanine or tryptophan. A D gene is named only where the DNA matches it firmly. Clone size, where shown, is once, few, many, or a class for clones that have expanded.

clone_size,v_call,d_call,j_call,cdr3_aa,cdr3_nt
NA,TRBV6-1,NA,TRBJ1-3,CASSEAEDSGNTIYF,TGTGCCAGCAGTGAAGCCGAGGACTCTGGAAACACCATATATTTT
NA,TRBV11-3,TRBD1,TRBJ2-3,CASSPGQGGTDTQYF,TGTGCCAGCAGCCCAGGACAGGGGGGCACAGATACGCAGTATTTT
NA,TRBV12-3/TRBV12-4,NA,TRBJ1-2,CASSSNAGYGYTF,TGTGCCAGCAGCTCAAATGCGGGCTATGGCTACACCTTC
NA,TRBV5-4,TRBD1,TRBJ1-1,CASSLDGTGGEAFF,TGTGCCAGCAGCTTAGACGGGACAGGGGGAGAAGCTTTCTTT
NA,TRBV6-5,NA,TRBJ2-3,CASSNSPGHTQYF,TGTGCCAGCAGTAACTCGCCAGGGCATACGCAGTATTTT
NA,TRBV27,NA,TRBJ1-2,CASSLRANYGYTF,TGTGCCAGCAGTTTACGCGCAAACTATGGCTACACCTTC
NA,TRBV7-8,NA,TRBJ2-7,CASSYQSAGSYEQYF,TGTGCCAGCAGCTACCAATCCGCGGGCTCCTACGAGCAGTACTTC
NA,TRBV11-2,NA,TRBJ2-5,CASAPGYQETQYF,TGTGCCAGCGCGCCGGGGTACCAAGAGACCCAGTACTTC
NA,TRBV3-1/TRBV3-2,NA,TRBJ2-5,CASSQGLDGETQYF,TGTGCCAGCAGCCAAGGACTAGACGGAGAGACCCAGTACTTC
NA,TRBV12-5,NA,TRBJ2-4,CASGDYRTAQNIQYF,TGTGCTAGTGGGGATTACCGGACAGCCCAAAACATTCAGTACTTC
NA,TRBV27,TRBD2,TRBJ2-1,CASSLGTSGGDEQFF,TGTGCCAGCAGTTTGGGGACTAGCGGGGGGGATGAGCAGTTCTTC
NA,TRBV11-2,NA,TRBJ2-3,CASSLEGRRGFHTQYF,TGTGCCAGCAGCTTAGAGGGTCGGAGGGGCTTCCATACGCAGTATTTT
once,TRBV7-7,NA,TRBJ2-1,CASSLDRDNEQFF,TGTGCTAGCAGCTTAGATCGCGACAATGAGCAGTTCTTC
NA,TRBV5-1,NA,TRBJ1-3,CASSETGISGNTIYF,TGCGCCAGCAGCGAAACAGGAATCTCTGGAAACACCATATATTTT
NA,TRBV4-1,TRBD1,TRBJ2-5,CASSQARGLGETQYF,TGCGCCAGCAGCCAAGCCAGGGGGCTAGGAGAGACCCAGTACTTC
once,TRBV9,TRBD2,TRBJ2-7,CASSLKSGGSSYEQYF,TGTGCCAGCAGCTTAAAGAGCGGGGGTTCTTCCTACGAGCAGTACTTC
NA,TRBV7-3,NA,TRBJ1-1,CASSQNRDTEAFF,TGTGCCAGCAGTCAGAACAGGGACACTGAAGCTTTCTTT
NA,TRBV19,TRBD1,TRBJ2-4,CASSMAGQGVAKNIQYF,TGTGCCAGTAGTATGGCGGGTCAGGGGGTAGCCAAAAACATTCAGTACTTC
NA,TRBV19,TRBD1,TRBJ2-6,CASSRDSSSGANVLTF,TGTGCCAGTAGTAGGGACAGCAGCTCTGGGGCCAACGTCCTGACTTTC
NA,TRBV19,NA,TRBJ2-7,CASSSDIITTYEQYF,TGTGCCAGTAGTTCGGACATCATCACCACCTACGAGCAGTACTTC
NA,TRBV5-4,TRBD1,TRBJ1-2,CASSLDPDRGGYGYTF,TGTGCCAGCAGCTTGGATCCCGACAGGGGGGGATATGGCTACACCTTC
few,TRBV24-1,NA,TRBJ2-3,CATSDLLSSGDTQYF,TGTGCCACCAGTGATTTGCTCTCCTCGGGGGATACGCAGTATTTT
few,TRBV9,NA,TRBJ2-1,CASSAPTGLAGNEQFF,TGTGCCAGCAGCGCTCCCACAGGGTTAGCGGGTAATGAGCAGTTCTTC
NA,TRBV6-5,NA,TRBJ1-5,CASRQGLEQPQHF,TGTGCCAGCAGACAGGGTCTTGAACAGCCCCAGCATTTT
once,TRBV7-3,TRBD1,TRBJ2-7,CASSFEGQGLYEQYF,TGTGCCAGCAGCTTCGAGGGACAGGGGCTCTACGAGCAGTACTTC
once,TRBV7-6,TRBD1,TRBJ1-4,CASSLNARQGATNEKLFF,TGTGCCAGCAGCTTAAATGCCCGACAGGGGGCAACTAATGAAAAACTGTTTTTT
few,TRBV11-3,TRBD1,TRBJ2-2,CASSLHQGANTGELFF,TGTGCCAGCAGCTTACATCAGGGGGCGAACACCGGGGAGCTGTTTTTT
NA,TRBV13,NA,TRBJ1-2,CASSPPLRKGAYGYTF,TGTGCCAGCAGCCCCCCGTTGAGGAAAGGGGCCTATGGCTACACCTTC
NA,TRBV29-1,NA,TRBJ1-2,CSVDSGYGYTF,TGCAGCGTTGACAGTGGCTATGGCTACACCTTC
NA,TRBV7-2,NA,TRBJ2-2,CASSQDTNTGELFF,TGTGCCAGCAGCCAGGACACTAACACCGGGGAGCTGTTTTTT
NA,TRBV27,NA,TRBJ2-1,CASRPGVSYNEQFF,TGTGCCAGCAGGCCGGGGGTATCCTACAATGAGCAGTTCTTC
NA,TRBV5-6,TRBD1,TRBJ1-2,CASNTGGAGGYTF,TGTGCCAGCAACACAGGGGGCGCGGGAGGCTACACCTTC
once,TRBV19,NA,TRBJ2-1,CASNKGASAYNEQFF,TGTGCCAGTAACAAGGGGGCTAGCGCCTACAATGAGCAGTTCTTC
NA,TRBV4-1,NA,TRBJ1-2,CASSQEQGFSYGYTF,TGCGCCAGCAGCCAAGAACAGGGATTCAGCTATGGCTACACCTTC
NA,TRBV11-2,TRBD1,TRBJ2-6,CASSPWQGDGSSGANVLTF,TGTGCCAGCAGCCCGTGGCAGGGGGATGGTAGCTCTGGGGCCAACGTCCTGACTTTC